Presented here are 18 T cell receptor beta chains from one specimen sequenced in a study of beta chain features in type 1 diabetes. All of the isolated RNA was reverse transcribed, so expressed TCRB transcripts were sequenced. Sequencing was performed with immunoSEQ multiplex PCR; in TCRdb, only in-frame clones are kept and a portion is missing. Here the sample spans 160,000 or so clones, roughly 9.1% being singletons. Material: central memory CD4+ T cells from blood. The receptors derive from a young woman in good health.

The DNA of the CDR3 is TGCGCCAGCAGCTCTGCCCTGACAGTAATGAACACTGAAGCTTTCTTT. Encoded protein: CASSSALTVMNTEAFF. The chain recombines TRBV4-1 with TRBJ1-1, with a weak D call TRBD1 (5 bases). The CDR3 totals 16 residues. Trimming stripped 5 bases from V and 0 bases from J, with 16 bases between. The germline CDR1 and CDR2 sequences are MGHRA and YSYEKL.

The sample holds a few counts of this clone. The V and J genes are TRBV27 and TRBJ2-2, with TRBD2 as a possible D gene (5 bases). This CDR3 spans 15 amino acids. Trimming shortened V by 2 bases and J by 2 bases, and 9 bases separated the two germline ends. Per the germline V gene, CDR1 is MNHEY and CDR2 is SMNVEV (reference sequence). The CDR3 region has the DNA TGTGCCAGCAGTTTAAACGGGGTTAACACCGGGGAGCTGTTTTTT. Translating it yields CASSLNGVNTGELFF.

V and J are TRBV5-5 and TRBJ1-2; 12 positions agree with TRBD1. The CDR3 loop spans 16 amino acids. Germline V gene lookup returns CDR1 SGHKS and CDR2 YYEKEE (reference sequence). Unmatched junction bases numbered 9, after V lost 2 bases and J lost 7 bases. In DNA form, the CDR3 reads TGTGCCAGCAGCTTATCCCTGGGACAGGGGGCCGTTGGCTACACCTTC. Amino acid sequence: CASSLSLGQGAVGYTF.

This clone appeared a few times. The chain has TRBV19 and TRBJ2-7; TRBD1 aligns across 7 bases. CDR3 size: 13 residues. The V gene end was trimmed by 9 bases and the J gene end by 3 bases; junction bases not matched to a gene: 8. The germline V gene encodes CDR1 LNHDA and CDR2 SQIVND (reference sequence). CDR3 sequence (DNA): TGTGCCAGATCCGACCGGGACAGCTACGAGCAGTACTTC. As protein: CARSDRDSYEQYF.

This clone was found a few times. This chain connects TRBV11-2 to TRBJ1-1; maybe TRBD1 (6 bases). Germline loops: CDR1 SGHAT, CDR2 FQNNGV. Trimming shortened V by 5 bases and J by 4 bases, and 14 bases separated the two germline ends. The CDR3 runs to 14 residues. The CDR3 nucleotides are TGTGCCAGCAGCGCCGACAGGTTGGGCACTGAAGCTTTCTTT. It codes for CASSADRLGTEAFF.

A few counts support this clone. In DNA form, the CDR3 reads TGTGCCAGCTCACCACGAGGAGCCGTGAGCTCCTACGAGCAGTACTTC. It specifies CASSPRGAVSSYEQYF. The chain carries TRBV18 and TRBJ2-7; D unresolved. V lost 1 base and J lost 0, with 13 bases in between. The CDR3 has 16 residues. Germline V gives CDR1 KGHSH, CDR2 LQKENI.

This chain connects TRBV6-5 to TRBJ2-7; 12 positions agree with TRBD1. The ends lost 6 bases at V and 7 bases at J; junction bases unmatched: 7. The CDR3 spans 14 residues. Germline CDR1 MNHEY, CDR2 SVGAGI. This chain's CDR3 is CASSRDRGQGEQYF. CDR3 DNA sequence: TGTGCCAGCAGCCGGGACAGGGGGCAGGGAGAGCAGTACTTC.

In its sample, this clone was seen a few times. The chain is built from TRBV11-3 and TRBJ1-1, with 8 bases matching TRBD1. The CDR3 has 16 residues. From germline, CDR1 is SGHNT and CDR2 YENEEA. The V gene end was trimmed by 5 bases and the J gene end by 1 base; junction bases not matched to a gene: 9. The CDR3 coding sequence is TGTGCCAGCAGCAGCGGACAGGGTGGAGGGAACACTGAAGCTTTCTTT. Translation gives CASSSGQGGGNTEAFF.

This clone was counted only a few times. This chain joins TRBV7-9 and TRBJ2-5; maybe TRBD2 (5 bases). The CDR3 has 15 amino acids. Germline values: CDR1 SEHNR, CDR2 FQNEAQ (reference sequence). Trimming shortened V by 5 bases and J by 2 bases, and 15 bases separated the two germline ends. The CDR3 DNA is TGTGCCAGCAGCCCCCGAATGGGGAGACAAGAGACCCAGTACTTC. It codes for CASSPRMGRQETQYF.

There are a few counts of this clone. The V and J genes are TRBV20-1 and TRBJ1-2; a weak D match, TRBD1 (6 bases). Deletions cut 4 bases from V and 8 bases from J, with 11 bases between. CDR3 length: 11 residues. Germline values: CDR1 DFQATT, CDR2 SNEGSKA (reference sequence). CDR3 nucleotide sequence: TGCAGTGCTACAGGGGTAGTGGGCTACACCTTC. Amino acids: CSATGVVGYTF.

There are a few counts of this clone. The chain combines TRBV11-2 with TRBJ2-5; possible D gene TRBD2, 6 bases. Germline V gives CDR1 SGHAT, CDR2 FQNNGV. There are 16 residues in the CDR3. V lost 2 bases and J lost 1, with 14 bases in between. DNA of the CDR3: TGTGCCAGCAGCTTAAGTGGAGGGTGGTCCCAAGAGACCCAGTACTTC. This gives the protein CASSLSGGWSQETQYF.

This rearrangement joins TRBV2 to TRBJ2-7; D is unresolved. The V and J ends lost 4 bases and 6 bases respectively, with 7 bases between them. CDR1 is SNHLY, CDR2 FYNNEI, per germline. The CDR3 loop spans 11 amino acids. CDR3 coding DNA: TGTGCCAGCAGTGCCTATGGCGAGCAGTACTTC. Translating gives CASSAYGEQYF.

This clone occurred a few times. The chain uses TRBV7-9 and TRBJ2-7; TRBD2 is a possible D gene (6 bases). CDR1 and CDR2 (germline): SEHNR, FQNEAQ (reference sequence). Trimming took off 2 bases at V and 5 bases at J, with 19 bases between the two ends. The CDR3 sequence is 16 residues long. CDR3 sequence: CASSLYPPRLGDEQYF. Here the CDR3 DNA reads TGTGCCAGCAGCTTATACCCGCCACGACTAGGAGACGAGCAGTACTTC.

The rearrangement joins TRBV5-4 to TRBJ2-1; D unclear. Germline loops: CDR1 SGHNT, CDR2 YYREEE (reference sequence). This CDR3 comprises 13 residues. The V and J ends lost 9 bases and 0 bases respectively, with 10 bases between them. The CDR3 coding sequence is TGTGCCACAAGTACAAGCTCCTACAATGAGCAGTTCTTC. Protein sequence: CATSTSSYNEQFF.

The rearrangement uses TRBV7-6 and TRBJ2-5, with TRBD2 as a possible D gene (5 bases). Trimming shortened V by 8 bases and J by 2 bases, and 15 bases separated the two germline ends. Germline V lookup: CDR1 SGHVS, CDR2 FNYEAQ. CDR3 length equals 14 residues. The CDR3, as DNA: TGTGCCAGCGAACTTCGAACGGGACAAGAGACCCAGTACTTC. It codes for CASELRTGQETQYF.

This clone was recorded many times. The chain couples TRBV29-1 to TRBJ2-5; the D gene is possibly TRBD1 (5 bases). Germline-derived CDR1 and CDR2 are SQVTM and ANQGSEA. Between the trimmed V and J ends, which lost 4 bases and 1 base, there was a span of 10 bases. This CDR3 comprises 13 residues. CDR3 nucleotides: TGCAGCGTTGTCGGACAAGCCCAAGAGACCCAGTACTTC. It encodes CSVVGQAQETQYF. Full variable domain (missing parts from reference TRBV29-1 and TRBJ2-5): SAVISQKPSRDICQRGTSLTIQCQVDSQVTMMFWYRQQPGQSLTLIATANQGSEATYESGFVIDKFPISRPNLTFSTLTVSNMSPEDSSIYLCSVVGQAQETQYFGPGTRLLVL.

This clone was counted a few times. V and J are TRBV7-9 and TRBJ1-2, with D unresolved. V was pared by 6 bases and J by 4 bases, with 9 bases between. Per the germline V gene, CDR1 is SEHNR and CDR2 is FQNEAQ (reference sequence). CDR3 length: 12 amino acids. The CDR3 DNA reads as TGTGCCAGCAGTGACTATGCCTATGGCTACACCTTC. Protein sequence: CASSDYAYGYTF.

The chain recombines TRBV7-9 with TRBJ2-7; D gene ambiguous. Germline V lookup: CDR1 SEHNR, CDR2 FQNEAQ (reference sequence). The ends were cut back, 5 bases at V and 3 bases at J, with 11 bases in the middle. This CDR3 has 13 amino acids. CDR3 bases: TGTGCCAGCAGCCTTGAGAACGGCTACGAGCAGTACTTC. This sequence encodes CASSLENGYEQYF.